These 18 T cell receptor beta chains came from one sample sequenced in a study of spatial heterogeneity in lung cancer. TCRdb analysed the 5' RACE reads with MiXCR anew, one entry per CDR3 protein. The sample yields 9,900 or so distinct CDR3 sequences, roughly 8% seen once. These receptors are not linked to any known antigen. Time point given: sample taken at primary tumor resection. Study-wide results and limits: For expanded intratumoral alpha and beta TCRs, counts tracked tumor mutation counts.

The material sequenced was lung tumor tissue, taken at surgery. The source is a male donor with early-stage non-small cell lung cancer.

This clonotype appeared many times. The rearrangement uses TRBV12-3 or TRBV12-4 and TRBJ2-6; D remains unclear. The CDR3 loop spans 18 amino acids. V was pared by 1 base and J by 2 bases, with 15 bases between. CDR3 bases: TGTGCCAGCAGTTTAGGTAGCCGGTCTATTGCTGGGGCCAACGTCCTGACTTTC. Translating it yields CASSLGSRSIAGANVLTF.

This clonotype occurred many times. J is TRBJ2-1 and V is TRBV20-1, with D perhaps matching TRBD1 or TRBD2 (5 bases each). Trimming pared 6 bases from V and 4 bases from J, leaving 25 bases between. CDR1 is DFQATT, CDR2 SNEGSKA, per germline (reference sequence). This CDR3 region has 17 residues. The CDR3 bases are TGCAGTGCCCGGTCCCCCCTCCGGGACCAGCGATACAATGAGCAGTTCTTC. Its protein product is CSARSPLRDQRYNEQFF.

This clonotype was found a few times. The chain recombines TRBV3-1 with TRBJ2-5; D may correspond to TRBD1 or TRBD2 (5 bases each). This CDR3 has 13 amino acids. Germline V gene sequence: CDR1 LGHDT, CDR2 YNNKEL (reference sequence). Between the trimmed V and J ends, which lost 2 bases and 4 bases, there was a span of 8 bases. In DNA, the CDR3 is TGTGCCAGCAGCCAACCGAGGGGAGAGACCCAGTACTTC. Protein sequence: CASSQPRGETQYF.

This clonotype was detected ten times or more. J is TRBJ2-7 and V is TRBV7-6; a weak D match, TRBD1 (6 bases). Germline CDR1 and CDR2: SGHVS and FNYEAQ. The CDR3 runs to 14 residues. Trimming took 1 base from V and 6 from J, leaving 13 bases between them. CDR3 region: CASSLVQGRSEQYF. For the CDR3, the DNA is TGTGCCAGCAGCTTAGTACAGGGAAGGAGCGAGCAGTACTTC.

This clonotype has at least ten counts. CDR3 sequence reads: CASSQETAGLGTDTQYF. CDR3 DNA sequence: TGTGCCAGCAGCCAAGAGACAGCGGGATTGGGCACAGATACGCAGTATTTT. This sequence joins TRBV3-1 and TRBJ2-3; 7 bases fit TRBD2. Trimming at V came to 0 bases and at J to 1 base, leaving 7 bases not matched to a gene. There are 17 residues in the CDR3. Germline loops: CDR1 LGHDT, CDR2 YNNKEL (reference sequence).

In this sample, this clonotype is medium-sized. The chain employs TRBV20-1 and TRBJ1-6; D is perhaps TRBD1 (5 bases). The V gene's germline CDR1 is DFQATT and CDR2 SNEGSKA (reference sequence). The CDR3 runs 14 residues. The V end was cut by 5 bases, the J end by 8 bases, with 16 bases between. CDR3: CSAPSRGSDSPLHF. CDR3 sequence (DNA): TGCAGTGCTCCTTCTCGGGGGTCGGATTCACCCCTCCACTTT.

This clonotype has more than one count but fewer than ten. V usage is TRBV2 and J usage is TRBJ2-4; perhaps TRBD1 as D (6 bases). The ends were cut back, 3 bases at V and 2 bases at J, with 8 bases in the middle. CDR1 and CDR2 from the germline V gene are SNHLY and FYNNEI. The CDR3 covers 14 residues. Here the CDR3 reads CASSEQGTKNIQYF. Here the CDR3 DNA reads TGTGCCAGCAGTGAGCAGGGGACCAAAAACATTCAGTACTTC.

This clonotype was seen ten or more times. The chain combines TRBV7-2 with TRBJ1-2; D is uncertain. Germline V gene data show CDR1 as SGHTA and CDR2 as FQGNSA. This CDR3 has 15 amino acids. The V and J ends lost 5 bases and 5 bases respectively, with 18 bases between them. This CDR3 reads CASSPDPGVPYGYTF. Here the CDR3 DNA reads TGTGCCAGCAGCCCCGACCCAGGTGTTCCTTATGGCTACACCTTC.

This clonotype was seen at least ten times. The V gene is TRBV5-1, the J gene TRBJ2-1; D is unresolved. Germline V gives CDR1 SGHRS, CDR2 YFSETQ. Trimming cost V 0 bases and J 16 bases, with 14 bases left between them. The CDR3 runs to 12 residues. CDR3 protein: CASSLDFEAGFF. CDR3 nucleotide sequence: TGCGCCAGCAGCTTGGATTTCGAGGCTGGTTTCTTC. Using reference TRBV5-1 and TRBJ2-1 for the parts outside the CDR3, the full variable domain is KAGVTQTPRYLIKTRGQQVTLSCSPISGHRSVSWYQQTPGQGLQFLFEYFSETQRNKGNFPGRFSGRQFSNSRSEMNVSTLELGDSALYLCASSLDFEAGFFGPGTRLTVL.

This clonotype was counted only a few times. CDR3 protein: CASSTPGTDTQYF. The CDR3 DNA reads TGTGCCAGCAGTACCCCAGGGACAGATACGCAGTATTTT. The chain employs TRBV6-5 and TRBJ2-3, with D maybe TRBD1 (5 bases). V was trimmed by 5 bases and J by 3 bases, leaving 9 bases between them. Germline values: CDR1 MNHEY, CDR2 SVGAGI. The CDR3 sequence is 13 residues long.

The sample holds a few counts of this clonotype. The chain has TRBV20-1 and TRBJ2-3; D gene ambiguous. Germline assignment: CDR1 DFQATT and CDR2 SNEGSKA (reference sequence). V dropped 2 bases and J dropped 0 bases, with 3 bases sitting between them. The CDR3 extends over 12 amino acids. In DNA, the CDR3 is TGCAGTGCTAGAACTAGCACAGATACGCAGTATTTT. It codes for CSARTSTDTQYF.

Only a few counts were recorded for this clonotype. The chain is built from TRBV12-3 or TRBV12-4 and TRBJ2-3; D is perhaps TRBD1 (5 bases). The CDR3 is 14 residues long. The V gene lost 5 bases and the J gene lost 5 bases, with 14 bases spanning the gap. The CDR3 nucleotides read TGTGCCAGCAGTAATCGAGGCAGGGAAGATACGCAGTATTTT. It specifies CASSNRGREDTQYF.

This clonotype was counted at least ten times. This sequence joins TRBV5-6 and TRBJ1-1; maybe TRBD1 (6 bases). Germline V CDR1 and CDR2: SGHDT, YYEEEE. Trimming took off 4 bases at V and 9 bases at J, with 16 bases between the two ends. There are 13 residues in the CDR3. Here the CDR3 reads CASSPRTTGKAFF. The CDR3 DNA sequence: TGTGCCAGCAGCCCTCGTACCACAGGGAAAGCTTTCTTT.

This clonotype was seen repeatedly, ten times or more. The chain uses TRBV5-1 and TRBJ2-7, with 10 bases fitting TRBD1. With 7 bases clipped from V and 6 bases from J, the junction kept 13 bases outside the gene matches. This CDR3 is built from 15 residues. Germline V gives CDR1 SGHRS, CDR2 YFSETQ. CDR3 nucleotide sequence: TGCGCCAGCTCCCTTCCCGGGACAGGGGCCTCCGAGCAGTACTTC. Residues: CASSLPGTGASEQYF.

The V call is TRBV11-2, the J call TRBJ2-5; D remains unclear. The CDR3 is made up of 14 amino acids. Germline loops: CDR1 SGHAT, CDR2 FQNNGV. V lost 3 bases and J 3 bases, leaving 11 bases between the germline ends. Here the CDR3 reads CASSFGGGEETQYF. The CDR3 region has the DNA TGTGCCAGCAGCTTTGGCGGTGGGGAAGAGACCCAGTACTTC. The full variable domain, its missing parts supplied by reference TRBV11-2 and TRBJ2-5, is EAGVAQSPRYKIIEKRQSVAFWCNPISGHATLYWYQQILGQGPKLLIQFQNNGVVDDSQLPKDRFSAERLKGVDSTLKIQPAKLEDSAVYLCASSFGGGEETQYFGPGTRLLVL.

This clonotype was detected ten times or more. The J gene is TRBJ2-1, the V gene TRBV27; TRBD1 is a possible D gene (6 bases). V lost 5 bases, J lost 7 bases, and 12 bases lay in between. The CDR3 consists of 13 residues. Germline V gives CDR1 MNHEY, CDR2 SMNVEV (reference sequence). The CDR3 protein is CASSPDRGNEQFF. As DNA, the CDR3 is TGTGCCAGCAGTCCGGACAGAGGGAATGAGCAGTTCTTC.

This clonotype came up a few times. The V call is TRBV5-1, the J call TRBJ2-2, with TRBD2 identical over 9 bases. The ends lost 4 bases at V and 6 bases at J; junction bases unmatched: 7. CDR3 length: 15 amino acids. Looked up from germline, CDR1 is SGHRS and CDR2 is YFSETQ. DNA for the CDR3: TGCGCCAGCAGCCCCCTCGGCGGGGGGGCCGGGGAGCTGTTTTTT. Its protein is CASSPLGGGAGELFF.

This clonotype appeared many times. This chain's CDR3 is CSVGVGTEAFF. The CDR3 coding sequence is TGCAGCGTTGGGGTGGGCACTGAAGCTTTCTTT. The chain links TRBV29-1 to TRBJ1-1; unclear D gene. Germline-derived CDR1 and CDR2 are SQVTM and ANQGSEA. Trimming removed 4 bases from V and 4 bases from J, with 7 bases in between. The length of the CDR3 is 11 residues.